This T cell receptor (beta chain) was captured in a study of cytomegalovirus exposure and HLA in healthy donors (dated by TCRdb to about 2017). Notes on the research overall: An earlier analysis of 587 of the donors reported about 250 Gb of sequence data and roughly 110 million unique TCR beta sequences from roughly 180 million T cells. An early release covering more than 500 HLA-typed donors comprised around 300 gigabases of sequencing data and 85 million to 100 million unique TCR sequences. Of the roughly 400 genotyped donors, 65% to 90% were placed in the genetic ancestry cluster associated with self-reported Caucasian donors. The study was designed to test whether signatures of past pathogen exposure could be identified by cataloging public T cell receptors. The study used immunosequencing to profile the T cell repertoires of 670 or so subjects and linked those repertoires to cytomegalovirus serostatus. In addition to the first cohort of around 670 subjects, a separate validation cohort of over 90 different subjects was used. To predict cytomegalovirus infection status, the study brought together high-throughput TCR immunosequencing, statistical association of individual TCRs with disease status, and machine learning. In a later analysis, previously published TCR beta repertoires from about 670 donors were re-analyzed and high-resolution HLA genotyping was added so that TCR occurrence patterns could be studied. Rather than using new phenotypic data, the later analysis identified candidate immune exposures from TCR beta sequences and from how often those sequences occurred across donors. In an earlier analysis of a few hundred of the donors, high-throughput TCR beta sequencing was used to judge whether each TCR beta V gene segment behaved as functional or pseudogenic. Donor age, sex, ethnicity and CMV serostatus were collected together with the repertoire data. A later genetic analysis used genome-wide SNP genotypes for about 65% of the 666 donors, treating that subset as a discovery cohort. Every discovery cohort repertoire had been produced on one sequencing platform. HLA typing covered class I and class II loci at four-digit resolution. Typing coverage varied by locus: roughly 620-640 donors for A, B, C, DRB1 and DQB1; approximately 520 for DQA1; around 570 for DPA1; roughly 450 for DPB1. A handful of DR-DQ haplotypes were handled as single units for association and clustering because linkage in the cohort was strong. Among approximately 370 genotyped donors of the cohort, an average of approximately 240,000 unique TCR beta nucleotide sequences was sequenced per donor, of which about 19% were non-productive.

The cohort comprised around 700 healthy bone marrow donors. At the time of sampling, every cohort member was nominally healthy, though immune exposures that went unrecorded were likely present. The donor tested CMV seronegative, placing the donor among the 350 or so seronegative members of the cohort. A peripheral blood sample was provided by each donor, and peripheral blood mononuclear cells were used for TCR beta sequencing. Genomic DNA extraction from the blood cell samples was performed with the Qiagen DNeasy Blood Extraction Kit. Overall study outcomes, separate from this receptor: The authors suggested that the approach could potentially be extended to other disease states and immunological phenotypes. Correlated functional status among segregating V segments might be attributable to linkage disequilibrium, but an unknown experimental factor could not be ruled out. According to a later analysis, parvovirus B19, influenza, CMV and Epstein-Barr virus appeared linked to several top co-occurrence clusters. For the cohort, immune exposure information was limited to CMV serostatus. Because the 87-base-pair reads could not distinguish some IMGT-functional V segments, including TRBV6-2 and TRBV6-3, those segments were excluded. The classifier was reported to diagnose cytomegalovirus status with high specificity and sensitivity in both the original cohort and the validation cohort. A further reported finding was that TCR beta sequences accurately predicted the HLA-A and HLA-B alleles for most subjects in the first cohort. In a later genetic analysis, fewer N-insertions in productive TCRs were reported among donors in an Asian-associated ancestry cluster than the roughly 670-donor mean. Because counts were too low, more than 15 rarely observed V segments, including chromosome 9 orphons, were left out of the earlier analysis of 587 of the donors. While some public TCRs were present in many individuals, most TCR sequences turned up only very rarely across donors. Compared with equally common non-associated chains, HLA-associated TCR beta chains in a later analysis were more clonally expanded and had lower generation probabilities. In a later analysis, over 15,000 TCR beta sequences were associated with specific HLA alleles at a false discovery rate of 0.05. When HLA alleles, especially DR and DQ, strongly co-occurred, TCR associations were difficult to assign to individual alleles. In an earlier analysis of about 540 of the donors, most TCR beta V segments were observed in productive rearrangements about 90% or about 30% of the time, broadly matching IMGT annotations. The study gave a list of 150 to 200 TCR beta chains associated with cytomegalovirus. The sequencing pipeline was judged likely to have produced a cluster of highly shared sequence variants as a technical artifact. According to a later analysis, TCR association rates differed among HLA loci, with DRB1 alleles showing the most associated TCRs and HLA-C alleles showing the fewest. According to a later analysis, most CMV-associated TCR beta chains appeared to be HLA-restricted, and the HLA associations seemed to be driven largely by CMV exposure. HLA typing was unavailable for some donors at each locus, so association tests used only the typed subset. Sequencing depth was assumed to be roughly uniform across donors in the presence/absence analyses, though that assumption may not hold. V-gene and J-gene trimming of TCR beta chains was associated with a missense DCLRE1C variant in a later genetic analysis, and the association was replicated in an independent cohort. Only TCR beta chains were sequenced in this cohort, and the absence of alpha or paired-chain data limited detectable features. A few of the identified cytomegalovirus-associated TCR beta chains were confirmed in vitro to be specific for cytomegalovirus antigens.

CDR1 SGHTA and CDR2 FQGNSA were looked up in the germline V gene. There are 15 amino acids in the CDR3, from cysteine to phenylalanine inclusive. The DNA shown is the 45-base CDR3, in frame from base 1. V loses 5 bases, J loses 9 bases, and the germline ends lie 23 bases apart. Of note for this clone: This receptor's antigen is unknown. It has no much larger one-base neighbor in the sample; base qualities were not kept.

Library method: the immunoSEQ multiplex PCR assay. A mixture of 60 forward primers for TCR Vbeta segments and 13 reverse primers for TCR Jbeta segments was used in the multiplex PCR. Amplification of the CDR3 region of rearranged TCR beta genes was performed with a multiplex PCR assay on genomic DNA. The Illumina HiSeq System was used to sequence the amplified TCR beta libraries as 87-base-pair reads. Regarding the original processing steps: A later analysis tallied roughly 76 million unique TCR beta chains across the approximately 670 repertoires, and around 12 million of those chains were shared by two or more donors. A nearest-neighbor algorithm error-corrected the raw reads and collapsed the reads into unique sequences, merging closely related sequences to remove PCR and sequencing errors. To assign V, D and J gene segments, CDR3 sequences were aligned to IMGT reference sequences. Each retained sequence needed at least a six-nucleotide match to both a V gene segment and a J gene segment. Rearrangements were called productive when the CDR3 lacked stop codons and stayed in frame with V and J; all others were non-productive. CDR3 was defined by IMGT convention, running from the second conserved V-encoded cysteine to the conserved J-encoded phenylalanine. The earlier analysis of about 590 of the donors excluded sequences that lacked an unambiguous match to a single V gene segment. In an earlier analysis of 587 of the donors, a V segment was called functional when productive rearrangements were above 56.7%, and segregating when the standard deviation between donors exceeded 5%. A statistical classification framework was developed to diagnose cytomegalovirus status using the catalog of TCR beta chain sequences. V and J gene assignment, in a later analysis, came from comparing TCR nucleotide sequences with IMGT/GENE-DB human TR gene sequences. Using the TCRdist pipeline, a later analysis assigned CDR3 sequences along with most-parsimonious VDJ recombination scenarios. In a later analysis, each TCR beta chain was defined by its CDR3 amino acid sequence together with its V-gene family, and reads lacking a unique V-gene family were excluded. A later analysis removed 600 or so highly shared, low-generation-probability nucleotide sequences to deal with suspected cross-contamination and a sequencing artifact. For each public chain, a later analysis derived a clonal expansion index from normalized ranks of inferred template counts within each repertoire. In a later analysis, generation probabilities were computed with a VDJ recombination model fitted to out-of-frame rearrangements, and the resulting probabilities were checked against IGoR. In a later analysis, TCR-TCR, TCR-HLA and TCR-CMV co-occurrence was scored with hypergeometric tests, and a repertoire-size bias correction was applied to TCR pairs. False discovery rates were estimated in a later analysis by permuting HLA or CMV assignments 20 times. In a later analysis, co-occurring TCRs were grouped using DBSCAN, and TCRdist sequence similarity was added for clustering within HLA-allele-positive subsets. For co-occurrence clustering, repertoires with fewer than 30,000 or more than 120,000 public chains were excluded, along with roughly 5 repertoires with anomalous nucleotide sharing. Entries here come from immuneACCESS through TCRdb and include only in-frame sequences with V and J called. Some clones fail to appear in such tables; in the studies checked, an unresolved V gene covers under half of the shortfall, and the cause of the remainder is unknown. The V and J calls and clone size were taken over from that table, and D and trimming were inferred from the DNA. The sample data list roughly 100,000 clones, and 83% of these were observed just once. Of the sample, over 5% falls within the top ten clones.

This TCR came from a man aged 18 to 30 in good health and CMV-seronegative. The sequence is built from TRBV7-2 and TRBJ2-7; TRBD2 is perhaps the D gene, given 6 matching bases. Sequencing was performed on PBMCs. The DNA reads as follows: TGTGCCAGCAGCCTTGGTGAGACGGAGGGGTCGGGGCAGTACTTC. The translation is CASSLGETEGSGQYF.